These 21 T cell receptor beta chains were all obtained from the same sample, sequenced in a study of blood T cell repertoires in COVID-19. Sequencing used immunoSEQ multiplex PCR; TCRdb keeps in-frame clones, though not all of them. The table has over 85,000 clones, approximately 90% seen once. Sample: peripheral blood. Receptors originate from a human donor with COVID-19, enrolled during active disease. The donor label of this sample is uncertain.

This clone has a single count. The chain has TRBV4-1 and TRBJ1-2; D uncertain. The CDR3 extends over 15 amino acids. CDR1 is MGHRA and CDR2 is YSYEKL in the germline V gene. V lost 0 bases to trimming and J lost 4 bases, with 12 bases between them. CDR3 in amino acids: CASSQDLADFYGYTF. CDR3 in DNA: TGCGCCAGCAGCCAAGATCTGGCAGACTTCTATGGCTACACCTTC.

This chain's CDR3 is CAIRDKDTLYEQYF. CDR3 sequence (DNA): TGTGCCATCAGGGACAAAGATACGCTCTACGAGCAGTACTTC. The rearrangement joins TRBV10-3 to TRBJ2-7, with D tentatively TRBD1 (5 bases). From germline, CDR1 is ENHRY and CDR2 SYGVKD. Trimming stripped 6 bases from V and 3 bases from J, with 15 bases between. CDR3 length equals 14 residues.

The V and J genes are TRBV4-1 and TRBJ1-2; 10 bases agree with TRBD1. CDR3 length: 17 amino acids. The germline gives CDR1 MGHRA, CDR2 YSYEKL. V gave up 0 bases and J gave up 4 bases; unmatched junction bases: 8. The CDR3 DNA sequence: TGCGCCAGCAGCCAAGAGGGGGGGACAGGGGCCCCCTATGGCTACACCTTC. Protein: CASSQEGGTGAPYGYTF.

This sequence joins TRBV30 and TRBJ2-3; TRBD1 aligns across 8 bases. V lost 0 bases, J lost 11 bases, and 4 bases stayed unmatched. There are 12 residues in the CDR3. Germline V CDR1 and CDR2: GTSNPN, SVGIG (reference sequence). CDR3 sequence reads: CAWSVTTGEQYF. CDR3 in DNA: TGTGCCTGGAGTGTTACGACAGGGGAGCAGTATTTT. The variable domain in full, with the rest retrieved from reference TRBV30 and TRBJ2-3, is SQTIHQWPATLVQPVGSPLSLECTVEGTSNPNLYWYRQAAGRGLQLLFYSVGIGQISSEVPQNLSASRPQDRQFILSSKKLLLSDSGFYLCAWSVTTGEQYFGPGTRLTVL.

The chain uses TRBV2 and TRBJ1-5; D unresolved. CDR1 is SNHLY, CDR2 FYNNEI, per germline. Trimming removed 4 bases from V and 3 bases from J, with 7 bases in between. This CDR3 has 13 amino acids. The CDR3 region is CASSAGNNQPQHF. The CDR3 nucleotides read TGTGCCAGCAGTGCGGGGAACAATCAGCCCCAGCATTTT.

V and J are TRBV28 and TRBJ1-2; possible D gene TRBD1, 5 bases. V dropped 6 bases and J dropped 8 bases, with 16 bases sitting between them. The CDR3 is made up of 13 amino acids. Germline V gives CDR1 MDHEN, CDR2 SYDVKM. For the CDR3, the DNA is TGTGCCAGCAGCCCTGGACGGGGGGAAGGCTACACCTTC. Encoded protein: CASSPGRGEGYTF.

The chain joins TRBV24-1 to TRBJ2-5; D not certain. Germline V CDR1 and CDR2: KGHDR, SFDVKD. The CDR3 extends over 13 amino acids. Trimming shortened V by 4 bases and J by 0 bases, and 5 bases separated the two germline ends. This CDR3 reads CATSETDQETQYF. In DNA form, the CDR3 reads TGTGCCACCAGTGAAACAGACCAAGAGACCCAGTACTTC.

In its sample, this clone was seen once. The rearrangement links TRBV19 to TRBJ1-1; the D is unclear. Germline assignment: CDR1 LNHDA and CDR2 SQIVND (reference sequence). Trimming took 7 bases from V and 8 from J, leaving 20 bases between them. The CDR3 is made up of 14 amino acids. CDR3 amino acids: CASTIRGGLREAFF. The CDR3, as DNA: TGTGCCAGTACAATCAGAGGAGGACTCAGGGAAGCTTTCTTT. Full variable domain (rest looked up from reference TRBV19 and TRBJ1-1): DGGITQSPKYLFRKEGQNVTLSCEQNLNHDAMYWYRQDPGQGLRLIYYSQIVNDFQKGDIAEGYSVSREKKESFPLTVTSAQKNPTAFYLCASTIRGGLREAFFGQGTRLTVV.

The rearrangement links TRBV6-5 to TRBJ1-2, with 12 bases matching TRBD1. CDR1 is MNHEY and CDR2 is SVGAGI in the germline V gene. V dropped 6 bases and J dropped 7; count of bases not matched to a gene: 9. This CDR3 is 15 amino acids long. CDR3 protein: CASSDPGTGGFGYTF. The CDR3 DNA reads TGTGCCAGCAGCGACCCCGGGACAGGGGGCTTTGGCTACACCTTC.

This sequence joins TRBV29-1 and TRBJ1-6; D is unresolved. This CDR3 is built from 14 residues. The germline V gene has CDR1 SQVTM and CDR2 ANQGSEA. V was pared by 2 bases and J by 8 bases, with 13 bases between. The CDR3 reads CSVESAGPDSPLHF. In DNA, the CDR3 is TGCAGCGTTGAATCGGCAGGCCCTGATTCACCCCTCCACTTT.

In DNA, the CDR3 is TGTGCCAGCAGTTTAGAGGCGGAGAAGTACTTC. Translation: CASSLEAEKYF. The rearrangement uses TRBV12-3 or TRBV12-4 and TRBJ2-7; D is unresolved. Trimming left V 1 base short and J 11 bases short, with 9 bases between. The CDR3 has 11 residues.

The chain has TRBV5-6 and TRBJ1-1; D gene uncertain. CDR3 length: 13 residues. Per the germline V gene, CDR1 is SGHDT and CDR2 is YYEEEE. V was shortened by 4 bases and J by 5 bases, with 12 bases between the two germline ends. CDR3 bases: TGTGCCAGCAGCCTACCTACGGTGACTGAAGCTTTCTTT. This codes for CASSLPTVTEAFF.

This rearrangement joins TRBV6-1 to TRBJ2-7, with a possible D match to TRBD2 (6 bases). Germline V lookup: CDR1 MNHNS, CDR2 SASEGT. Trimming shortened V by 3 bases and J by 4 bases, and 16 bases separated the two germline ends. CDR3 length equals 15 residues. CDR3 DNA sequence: TGTGCCAGCAGTGAGTGGCAGGGAGGATTTTACGAGCAGTACTTC. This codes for CASSEWQGGFYEQYF.

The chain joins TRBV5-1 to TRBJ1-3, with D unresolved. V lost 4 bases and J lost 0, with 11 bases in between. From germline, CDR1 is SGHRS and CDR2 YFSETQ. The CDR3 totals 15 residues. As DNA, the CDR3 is TGCGCCAGCAGCCATGCGAGTGGCTCTGGAAACACCATATATTTT. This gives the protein CASSHASGSGNTIYF.

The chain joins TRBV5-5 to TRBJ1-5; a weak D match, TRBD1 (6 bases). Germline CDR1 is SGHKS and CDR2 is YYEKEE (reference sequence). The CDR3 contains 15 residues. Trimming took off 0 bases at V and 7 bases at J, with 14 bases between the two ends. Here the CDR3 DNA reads TGTGCCAGCAGCTTGGAGGGGGGGAATCAGCAGCCCCAGCATTTT. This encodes CASSLEGGNQQPQHF.

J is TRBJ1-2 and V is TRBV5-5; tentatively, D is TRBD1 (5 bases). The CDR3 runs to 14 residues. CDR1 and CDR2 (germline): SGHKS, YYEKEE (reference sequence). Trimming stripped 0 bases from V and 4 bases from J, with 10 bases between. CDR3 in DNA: TGTGCCAGCAGCTTGGGGGCGGGGGTCTATGGCTACACCTTC. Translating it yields CASSLGAGVYGYTF.

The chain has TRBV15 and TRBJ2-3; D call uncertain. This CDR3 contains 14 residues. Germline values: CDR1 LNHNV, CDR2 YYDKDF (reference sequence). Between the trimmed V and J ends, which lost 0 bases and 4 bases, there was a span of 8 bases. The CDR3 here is CATSRDYIADTQYF. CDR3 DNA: TGTGCCACCAGCAGAGACTATATCGCAGATACGCAGTATTTT. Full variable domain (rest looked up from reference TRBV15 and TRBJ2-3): DAMVIQNPRYQVTQFGKPVTLSCSQTLNHNVMYWYQQKSSQAPKLLFHYYDKDFNNEADTPDNFQSRRPNTSFCFLDIRSPGLGDTAMYLCATSRDYIADTQYFGPGTRLTVL.

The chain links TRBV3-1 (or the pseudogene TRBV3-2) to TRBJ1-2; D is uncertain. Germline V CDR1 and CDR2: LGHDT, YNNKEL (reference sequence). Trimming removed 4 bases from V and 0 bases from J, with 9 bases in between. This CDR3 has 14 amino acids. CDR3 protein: CASSRESANYGYTF. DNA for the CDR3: TGTGCCAGCAGCCGGGAGTCAGCTAACTATGGCTACACCTTC.

In DNA, the CDR3 is TGCGCCAGCAGCCCCCGTAGCGGGGGGTCTGGTGAGCAGTTCTTC. This sequence encodes CASSPRSGGSGEQFF. The chain couples TRBV5-1 to TRBJ2-1, with TRBD2 matching 10 bases. The CDR3 is made up of 15 amino acids. The junction had 10 bases not matched to a gene; V was cut back by 4 bases and J by 9 bases. The V gene's germline CDR1 is SGHRS and CDR2 YFSETQ.

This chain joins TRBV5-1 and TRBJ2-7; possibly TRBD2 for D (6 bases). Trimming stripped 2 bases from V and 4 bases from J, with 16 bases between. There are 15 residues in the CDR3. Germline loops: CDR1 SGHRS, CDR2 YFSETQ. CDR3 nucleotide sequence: TGCGCCAGCAGCTTACTTCCGGGACTTCAGTACGAGCAGTACTTC. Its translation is CASSLLPGLQYEQYF.

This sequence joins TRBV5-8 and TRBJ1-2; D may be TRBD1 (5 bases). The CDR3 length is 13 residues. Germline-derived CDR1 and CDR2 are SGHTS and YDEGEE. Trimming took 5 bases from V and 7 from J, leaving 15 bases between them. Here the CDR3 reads CASRERGFGGYTF. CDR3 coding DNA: TGTGCCAGCAGGGAGCGGGGGTTTGGTGGCTACACCTTC.